The 30 T cell receptor beta chains below were found in one sample sequenced in a study of blood T cell repertoires in COVID-19. Sequenced by immunoSEQ multiplex PCR; TCRdb stores in-frame clones only, minus some. The data show some 400,000 clones, more than 75% seen once. Input material: PBMCs or T cells enriched from blood (not recorded which). These receptors originate from a man aged 25 to 40 who had recovered from COVID-19.

The chain is built from TRBV10-3 and TRBJ2-2; 7 bases are shared with TRBD1. The CDR3 is 15 residues long. Per the germline V gene, CDR1 is ENHRY and CDR2 is SYGVKD. The trim removed 3 bases at V and 5 bases at J, leaving 6 bases unmatched. The CDR3 region is CAISDLGGSTGELFF. CDR3 DNA sequence: TGTGCCATCAGTGATTTAGGGGGCTCGACCGGGGAGCTGTTTTTT.

The rearrangement uses TRBV27 and TRBJ2-2; 9 nucleotides align to TRBD1. Germline loops: CDR1 MNHEY, CDR2 SMNVEV (reference sequence). The CDR3 is 14 amino acids. The V and J ends lost 4 bases and 7 bases, in that order; junction bases with no gene match: 4. DNA of the CDR3: TGTGCCAGCAGTTCAGGACAGGGGAACGGGGAGCTGTTTTTT. Translated, it gives CASSSGQGNGELFF.

The chain carries TRBV5-1 and TRBJ1-4; 10 nucleotides align to TRBD1. The CDR3 runs to 14 residues. Germline CDR1 SGHRS, CDR2 YFSETQ. Trimming cost V 4 bases and J 7 bases; bases outside gene matches: 4. The CDR3 is CASSKGQGSEKLFF. The CDR3 DNA follows: TGCGCCAGCAGCAAGGGACAGGGGTCTGAAAAACTGTTTTTT.

The chain is built from TRBV18 and TRBJ1-4; no definite D call. Trimming took off 2 bases at V and 7 bases at J, with 8 bases between the two ends. The CDR3 extends over 13 amino acids. Germline V gives CDR1 KGHSH, CDR2 LQKENI. CDR3 coding DNA: TGTGCCAGCTCACCAGTTTATTCTGAAAAACTGTTTTTT. As protein: CASSPVYSEKLFF.

The sample holds a few counts of this clone. The rearrangement uses TRBV5-1 and TRBJ2-3; 7 positions match TRBD2. The CDR3 consists of 16 residues. V gave up 4 bases and J gave up 1 base; unmatched junction bases: 9. Germline V gene sequence: CDR1 SGHRS, CDR2 YFSETQ. CDR3 sequence (DNA): TGCGCCAGCAGCGAGGAAAGGGGAGGGGGCACAGATACGCAGTATTTT. This encodes CASSEERGGGTDTQYF. Supplemented by reference TRBV5-1 and TRBJ2-3, the full variable domain reads KAGVTQTPRYLIKTRGQQVTLSCSPISGHRSVSWYQQTPGQGLQFLFEYFSETQRNKGNFPGRFSGRQFSNSRSEMNVSTLELGDSALYLCASSEERGGGTDTQYFGPGTRLTVL.

This clone was detected only a few times. The chain employs TRBV6-1 and TRBJ2-5, with D possibly TRBD1 on 6 matching bases. V was shortened by 1 base and J by 5 bases, with 8 bases between the two germline ends. Germline loops: CDR1 MNHNS, CDR2 SASEGT. The CDR3 contains 13 residues. In DNA form, the CDR3 reads TGTGCCAGCAGTGAAGGGACAGCCGAGACCCAGTACTTC. This sequence encodes CASSEGTAETQYF.

This sequence joins TRBV7-9 and TRBJ1-1, with 7 bases fitting TRBD1. Trimming at V came to 1 base and at J to 4 bases, leaving 6 bases not matched to a gene. Germline CDR1 reads SEHNR; CDR2 reads FQNEAQ (reference sequence). The CDR3 extends over 15 amino acids. CDR3 region: CASSLDQGVSTEAFF. The CDR3 nucleotides read TGTGCCAGCAGCTTAGACCAGGGGGTCTCCACTGAAGCTTTCTTT.

This chain uses TRBV10-3 with TRBJ1-2; D possibly corresponds to TRBD1 (6 bases). V gave up 6 bases and J gave up 2 bases, with 13 bases separating them. Germline CDR1 ENHRY, CDR2 SYGVKD. CDR3 size: 14 residues. CDR3 amino acids: CAIRGQQGNYGYTF. Written as DNA, the CDR3 is TGTGCCATCAGGGGGCAACAGGGAAACTATGGCTACACCTTC.

CDR3 amino acids: CASSAGDRVPYNEQFF. The CDR3 DNA is TGTGCCAGCAGCGCGGGTGACAGGGTGCCTTACAATGAGCAGTTCTTC. The V gene is TRBV7-9, the J gene TRBJ2-1; 7 nucleotides agree with TRBD1. The CDR3 spans 16 residues. V shed 5 bases, J shed 4 bases, and the junction held 11 bases outside the gene matches. From germline, CDR1 is SEHNR and CDR2 FQNEAQ (reference sequence).

This clone was observed many times. The genes are TRBV27 and TRBJ1-6; maybe TRBD1 (6 bases). Trimming left V 4 bases short and J 5 bases short, with 9 bases between. The CDR3 covers 14 residues. Germline V gives CDR1 MNHEY, CDR2 SMNVEV (reference sequence). This CDR3 is CASSSWTDNSPLHF. The CDR3 coding sequence is TGTGCCAGCAGTTCTTGGACAGATAATTCACCCCTCCACTTT.

The J gene is TRBJ2-1, the V gene TRBV9, with 8 bases matching TRBD1. This CDR3 is built from 13 residues. V trimming: 2 bases; J trimming: 6 bases; junction bases outside the gene matches: 1. CDR1 and CDR2 (germline): SGDLS, YYNGEE. Here the CDR3 reads CASSVGTGNEQFF. In DNA, the CDR3 is TGTGCCAGCAGCGTTGGGACAGGCAATGAGCAGTTCTTC.

The rearrangement uses TRBV7-2 and TRBJ1-2; 7 bases align to TRBD1. This CDR3 has 14 residues. Germline-derived CDR1 and CDR2 are SGHTA and FQGNSA. The junction had 10 bases not matched to a gene; V was cut back by 7 bases and J by 5 bases. The CDR3 loop is CASNPTGSGYGYTF. In DNA, the CDR3 is TGTGCCAGCAACCCGACAGGGTCCGGGTATGGCTACACCTTC.

The rearrangement links TRBV4-1 to TRBJ1-2, with TRBD1 matching over 7 bases. The CDR3 is 16 amino acids. Per the germline V gene, CDR1 is MGHRA and CDR2 is YSYEKL. Unmatched junction bases numbered 9, after V lost 0 bases and J lost 5 bases. In DNA, the CDR3 is TGCGCCAGCAGCCAAGATTTAAGACAGGGTGAATATGGCTACACCTTC. Encoded protein: CASSQDLRQGEYGYTF.

The CDR3 loop reads CASRTGVREKLFF. CDR3 bases: TGTGCCAGCAGGACAGGGGTTCGGGAAAAACTGTTTTTT. V gene TRBV12-3 or TRBV12-4 combines with J gene TRBJ1-4; 8 bases line up with TRBD1. The CDR3 contains 13 residues. The junction had 5 bases not matched to a gene; V was cut back by 6 bases and J by 8 bases.

This clone was detected only a few times. The DNA of the CDR3 is TGTGCCAGCAGCCTAAAACAGGGGACTAATGAAAAACTGTTTTTT. It yields the protein CASSLKQGTNEKLFF. The chain links TRBV3-1 (or the pseudogene TRBV3-2) to TRBJ1-4; 7 positions match TRBD1. V lost 4 bases to trimming and J lost 2 bases; unmatched junction nucleotides: 4. The CDR3 is 15 residues long. Germline V lookup: CDR1 LGHDT, CDR2 YNNKEL (reference sequence).

The chain joins TRBV7-9 to TRBJ2-7, with 10 bases that match TRBD1. From germline, CDR1 is SEHNR and CDR2 FQNEAQ (reference sequence). Germline trimming cut 7 bases from V and 8 bases from J; bases unmatched to any gene: 8. The CDR3 is made up of 13 amino acids. The CDR3 DNA reads TGTGCCAGCACCCAGGGACAGGGGCTACAGCAGTACTTC. Its translation: CASTQGQGLQQYF.

The genes are TRBV27 and TRBJ1-1; no clear D gene. The CDR3 runs 14 residues. In germline, CDR1 is MNHEY, CDR2 SMNVEV (reference sequence). Trimming took off 5 bases at V and 3 bases at J, with 13 bases between the two ends. CDR3 loop: CASSRGGFYTEAFF. The CDR3 DNA reads as TGTGCCAGCAGTCGAGGCGGGTTCTACACTGAAGCTTTCTTT.

The rearrangement uses TRBV7-9 and TRBJ1-1, with 8 bases identical to TRBD1. Per the germline V gene, CDR1 is SEHNR and CDR2 is FQNEAQ (reference sequence). This CDR3 region has 19 residues. Trimming at V came to 4 bases and at J to 1 base, leaving 17 bases not matched to a gene. This CDR3 reads CASSSTSDRERRENTEAFF. CDR3 DNA sequence: TGTGCCAGCAGCTCTACTTCGGACAGGGAGCGGCGCGAGAACACTGAAGCTTTCTTT.

V gene TRBV19 combines with J gene TRBJ1-2; D is possibly TRBD1 (6 bases). V lost 9 bases and J 4 bases, leaving 18 bases between the germline ends. Germline CDR1 and CDR2: LNHDA and SQIVND (reference sequence). The CDR3 covers 14 residues. As DNA, the CDR3 is TGTGCCAGCCGAGAGGCACAGGGTATCTATGGCTACACCTTC. Amino acids: CASREAQGIYGYTF.

The V and J genes are TRBV28 and TRBJ2-5; TRBD2 might be the D (6 bases). Germline V CDR1 and CDR2: MDHEN, SYDVKM. The CDR3 extends over 14 amino acids. V lost 3 bases and J 4 bases, leaving 12 bases between the germline ends. CDR3 DNA: TGTGCCAGCAGTTTCAGCGGGCTGCGAGAGACCCAGTACTTC. It codes for CASSFSGLRETQYF.

The V gene is TRBV19, the J gene TRBJ1-1; 10 bases map to TRBD1. V dropped 6 bases and J dropped 2; count of bases not matched to a gene: 15. The germline CDR1 and CDR2 sequences are LNHDA and SQIVND (reference sequence). The CDR3 loop spans 18 amino acids. The CDR3 protein is CASSTPTGGGFRNTEAFF. The CDR3 bases are TGTGCCAGTAGCACTCCGACAGGGGGCGGCTTCAGAAACACTGAAGCTTTCTTT.

The chain recombines TRBV30 with TRBJ2-3; 7 positions agree with TRBD2. After removal of 3 bases from V and 8 bases from J, the junction contained 8 bases not matched to a gene. CDR3 size: 13 residues. CDR1 is GTSNPN and CDR2 is SVGIG in the germline V gene (reference sequence). CDR3 residues: CAWRNGGDRTQYF. The CDR3, as DNA: TGTGCCTGGAGAAATGGGGGGGATCGTACGCAGTATTTT.

The rearrangement joins TRBV5-1 to TRBJ1-2, with D perhaps matching TRBD1 (5 bases). Trimming removed 0 bases from V and 4 bases from J, with 19 bases in between. CDR1 is SGHRS and CDR2 is YFSETQ in the germline V gene. The CDR3 is 17 residues long. DNA of the CDR3: TGCGCCAGCAGCTTGGGACCGGGGGAGATACCCTCCTATGGCTACACCTTC. Protein product: CASSLGPGEIPSYGYTF.

The V call is TRBV10-3, the J call TRBJ1-4; 7 positions match TRBD1. The ends lost 10 bases at V and 0 bases at J; junction bases unmatched: 11. The CDR3 spans 16 residues. Germline V gene data show CDR1 as ENHRY and CDR2 as SYGVKD. The CDR3 nucleotides are TGTGCCACCCGACGGACAGGCGAGACAACTAATGAAAAACTGTTTTTT. Translating it yields CATRRTGETTNEKLFF.

The sample holds one count of this clone. The V and J genes are TRBV10-3 and TRBJ2-2, with D tentatively TRBD2 (5 bases). Deletions cut 7 bases from V and 8 bases from J, with 17 bases between. Looked up from germline, CDR1 is ENHRY and CDR2 is SYGVKD. The CDR3 sequence is 14 residues long. The CDR3 is CAITQTGERGELFF. The CDR3 nucleotides read TGTGCCATCACCCAAACTGGGGAGAGGGGGGAGCTGTTTTTT.

The chain recombines TRBV27 with TRBJ2-3; TRBD2 matches 8 bases. The length of the CDR3 is 12 residues. Losses at the gene ends were 4 bases for V and 10 bases for J; bases not matched to a gene: 4. Germline CDR1 MNHEY, CDR2 SMNVEV (reference sequence). As DNA, the CDR3 is TGTGCCAGCAGTTCGACTAGCGATGCGCAGTATTTT. It translates to CASSSTSDAQYF.

The chain combines TRBV6-5 with TRBJ1-1, with TRBD1 matching over 7 bases. The germline CDR1 and CDR2 sequences are MNHEY and SVGAGI. The ends lost 6 bases at V and 5 bases at J; junction bases unmatched: 6. The CDR3 consists of 13 residues. CDR3 residues: CASRETGKTEAFF. CDR3 sequence (DNA): TGTGCCAGCAGGGAGACAGGGAAGACTGAAGCTTTCTTT.

Concerning this clone: The same CDR3 arises from other DNA sequences in this sample as well. The chain is built from TRBV5-1 and TRBJ2-1, with TRBD2 matching over 12 bases. CDR1 and CDR2 (germline): SGHRS, YFSETQ. The CDR3 runs to 16 residues. V was clipped by 0 bases and J by 4 bases; unmatched bases: 2. In nucleotides, the CDR3 is TGCGCCAGCAGCTTGGGGGGGACTAGCGGGTACAATGAGCAGTTCTTC. Its protein is CASSLGGTSGYNEQFF.

This chain links TRBV4-3 with TRBJ1-1; D is unclear. This CDR3 is built from 13 residues. Trimming shortened V by 4 bases and J by 4 bases, and 10 bases separated the two germline ends. CDR1 LGHNA and CDR2 YSLEER come from the germline V gene. CDR3 region: CASSLWASTEAFF. In nucleotides, the CDR3 is TGCGCCAGCAGCCTGTGGGCTTCCACTGAAGCTTTCTTT.

The CDR3 is CASSTDRGQPQHF. Written as DNA, the CDR3 is TGTGCCAGCAGCACGGACAGGGGCCAGCCCCAGCATTTT. The chain recombines TRBV5-6 with TRBJ1-5, with 9 bases aligning to TRBD1. Germline V lookup: CDR1 SGHDT, CDR2 YYEEEE. This CDR3 region has 13 residues. The ends lost 4 bases at V and 7 bases at J; junction bases unmatched: 3.